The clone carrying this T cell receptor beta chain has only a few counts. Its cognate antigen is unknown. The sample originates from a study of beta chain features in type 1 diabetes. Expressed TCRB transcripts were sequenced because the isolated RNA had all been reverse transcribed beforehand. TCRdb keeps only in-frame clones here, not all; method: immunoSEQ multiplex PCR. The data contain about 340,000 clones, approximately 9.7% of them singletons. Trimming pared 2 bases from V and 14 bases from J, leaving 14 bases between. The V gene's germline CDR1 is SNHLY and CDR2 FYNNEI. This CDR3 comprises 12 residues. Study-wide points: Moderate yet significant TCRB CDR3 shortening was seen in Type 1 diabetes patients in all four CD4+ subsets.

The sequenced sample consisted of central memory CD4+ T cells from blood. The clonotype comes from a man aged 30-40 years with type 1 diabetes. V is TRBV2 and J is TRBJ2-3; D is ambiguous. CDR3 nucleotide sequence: TGTGCCAGCAGTGAAAGACTCAGGACGTTGTATTTT. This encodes CASSERLRTLYF.